The 25 T cell receptor beta chains below come from one sample, sequenced in a study of blood T cell repertoires in COVID-19. The table came from immunoSEQ multiplex PCR; TCRdb's copy has only in-frame clones and leaves some out. This repertoire shows 250,000 or so clones, approximately 80% found once; its top ten account for roughly 2%. Sequencing was performed on peripheral blood. The receptors were sampled from a man aged 25-45 years who had recovered from COVID-19.

This rearrangement joins TRBV5-1 to TRBJ2-3; D remains unclear. The CDR3 consists of 13 residues. Germline CDR1 SGHRS, CDR2 YFSETQ. Trimming removed 2 bases at V and 2 bases at J, with 6 bases between. This CDR3 reads CASSFPSTDTQYF. The CDR3 region has the DNA TGCGCCAGCAGCTTCCCCTCCACAGATACGCAGTATTTT.

This chain uses TRBV29-1 with TRBJ2-2; no firm D call. CDR3 size: 11 residues. V was pared by 6 bases and J by 8 bases, with 10 bases between. The germline V gene encodes CDR1 SQVTM and CDR2 ANQGSEA. The DNA for the CDR3 is TGCAGCGTCCAGACATCAGGGGAGCTGTTTTTT. Its translation is CSVQTSGELFF.

This sequence joins TRBV11-1 and TRBJ2-2, with a weak D call TRBD2 (6 bases). This CDR3 contains 15 residues. Looked up from germline, CDR1 is SGHAT and CDR2 is FQDESV (reference sequence). V was pared by 1 base and J by 6 bases, with 12 bases between. CDR3 DNA sequence: TGTGCCAGCAGCTTAGTTAGCGGCTCGGCCGGGGAGCTGTTTTTT. Protein sequence: CASSLVSGSAGELFF.

V gene TRBV5-1 combines with J gene TRBJ2-2, with 10 bases that match TRBD1. J was trimmed by 3 bases and V by 4 bases; bases with no gene match: 3. The CDR3 sequence is 15 residues long. The germline gives CDR1 SGHRS, CDR2 YFSETQ. CDR3 in DNA: TGCGCCAGCAGCAGAGGACAGGGGGACACCGGGGAGCTGTTTTTT. Translation gives CASSRGQGDTGELFF.

The V and J genes are TRBV2 and TRBJ2-3; tentative D call: TRBD2 (6 bases). V lost 2 bases, J lost 2 bases, and 11 bases lay in between. The CDR3 extends over 15 amino acids. Germline CDR1 is SNHLY and CDR2 is FYNNEI. In nucleotides, the CDR3 is TGTGCCAGCAGTGAATCGGGAGCAACCACAGATACGCAGTATTTT. This gives the protein CASSESGATTDTQYF.

This clone turned up a few times. CDR3 in DNA: TGTGCCAGCAGCGCGCTGGGGGGACAGGGTAACTATGGCTACACCTTC. Translated: CASSALGGQGNYGYTF. This chain links TRBV9 with TRBJ1-2; 9 nucleotides line up with TRBD1. The length of the CDR3 is 16 residues. The V and J ends lost 3 bases and 1 base, in that order; junction bases with no gene match: 7. In germline, CDR1 is SGDLS, CDR2 YYNGEE.

The rearrangement joins TRBV7-9 to TRBJ1-2; 9 positions match TRBD1. CDR1 and CDR2 (germline): SEHNR, FQNEAQ (reference sequence). J was trimmed by 6 bases and V by 1 base; bases with no gene match: 6. CDR3 length: 15 amino acids. The CDR3 protein is CASSLGTGTGNGYTF. CDR3 DNA sequence: TGTGCCAGCAGCTTAGGGACCGGGACAGGGAATGGCTACACCTTC. Supplemented by reference TRBV7-9 and TRBJ1-2, the full variable domain reads DTGVSQNPRHKITKRGQNVTFRCDPISEHNRLYWYRQTLGQGPEFLTYFQNEAQLEKSRLLSDRFSAERPKGSFSTLEIQRTEQGDSAMYLCASSLGTGTGNGYTFGSGTRLTVV.

This clone was seen a single time. This chain joins TRBV24-1 and TRBJ1-2, with 7 bases that match TRBD1. Looked up from germline, CDR1 is KGHDR and CDR2 is SFDVKD. V trimming: 3 bases; J trimming: 9 bases; junction bases outside the gene matches: 15. CDR3 length equals 16 residues. CDR3: CATSDLTGAGGSSYTF. In DNA, the CDR3 is TGTGCCACCAGTGATCTCACAGGGGCAGGGGGGAGTAGCTACACCTTC.

This clone has more than one count but fewer than ten. CDR3 DNA: TGCGCCAGCAGCCAACCGGGACAGGGGAGCTACACCTTC. Its protein product is CASSQPGQGSYTF. The chain recombines TRBV4-1 with TRBJ1-2; 10 bases are a match to TRBD1. J lost 9 bases, V lost 2 bases, and 3 bases had no gene match. CDR3 length: 13 residues. Germline lookup yields CDR1 MGHRA and CDR2 YSYEKL.

The chain recombines TRBV9 with TRBJ2-3; possibly TRBD2 for D (7 bases). This CDR3 has 14 residues. The V gene lost 6 bases and the J gene lost 3 bases, with 14 bases spanning the gap. Germline lookup yields CDR1 SGDLS and CDR2 YYNGEE. This chain's CDR3 is CASTEGGQTDTQYF. The CDR3 DNA sequence: TGTGCCAGCACGGAGGGGGGGCAAACAGATACGCAGTATTTT.

CDR3 protein: CASRQAVGYEQFF. The CDR3 bases are TGTGCCAGCAGACAGGCCGTAGGATATGAGCAGTTCTTC. V and J are TRBV2 and TRBJ2-1; D is perhaps TRBD1 (5 bases). This CDR3 contains 13 residues. Trimming stripped 6 bases from V and 8 bases from J, with 14 bases between. Germline loops: CDR1 SNHLY, CDR2 FYNNEI. Complete variable domain (other parts from reference TRBV2 and TRBJ2-1): EPEVTQTPSHQVTQMGQEVILRCVPISNHLYFYWYRQILGQKVEFLVSFYNNEISEKSEIFDDQFSVERPDGSNFTLKIRSTKLEDSAMYFCASRQAVGYEQFFGPGTRLTVL.

J is TRBJ2-3 and V is TRBV7-9; tentatively, D is TRBD1 (6 bases). The CDR3 sequence is 15 residues long. Germline V gene data show CDR1 as SEHNR and CDR2 as FQNEAQ (reference sequence). The V end was cut by 1 base, the J end by 0 bases, with 8 bases between. DNA of the CDR3: TGTGCCAGCAGCTTAGGGACAGAGAGCACAGATACGCAGTATTTT. Amino acids: CASSLGTESTDTQYF.

The chain employs TRBV7-3 and TRBJ1-3; a weak D match, TRBD1 (6 bases). The V end lost 0 bases, the J end lost 12 bases, and 12 bases lay between the germline ends. The germline CDR1 and CDR2 sequences are SGHTA and FQGTGA. The CDR3 totals 13 residues. The CDR3 sequence: CASSLTQGSSIYF. The CDR3 nucleotides read TGTGCCAGCAGCTTAACACAGGGTAGCAGCATATATTTT.

The chain joins TRBV2 to TRBJ1-2; D perhaps matches TRBD1 (6 bases). The germline gives CDR1 SNHLY, CDR2 FYNNEI. The CDR3 totals 14 residues. Trimming stripped 6 bases from V and 0 bases from J, with 11 bases between. The CDR3 sequence: CASSRDTANYGYTF. The CDR3 DNA follows: TGTGCCAGCAGCAGGGACACAGCTAACTATGGCTACACCTTC.

The V gene is TRBV19, the J gene TRBJ2-1; a weak D match, TRBD1 (5 bases). The CDR3 spans 13 residues. Germline V gene sequence: CDR1 LNHDA, CDR2 SQIVND (reference sequence). V lost 1 base and J lost 6, with 7 bases in between. CDR3 residues: CASSIVRGNEQFF. For the CDR3, the DNA is TGTGCCAGTAGTATAGTAAGGGGCAATGAGCAGTTCTTC.

This clone was seen a few times. V and J are TRBV3-1 (or the pseudogene TRBV3-2) and TRBJ1-2, with TRBD1 identical over 8 bases. From germline, CDR1 is LGHDT and CDR2 YNNKEL (reference sequence). V lost 7 bases, J lost 2 bases, and 6 bases stayed unmatched. This CDR3 spans 14 amino acids. The CDR3 DNA follows: TGTGCCAGCACCGCCGGGACAGGCAACTATGGCTACACCTTC. It yields the protein CASTAGTGNYGYTF.

This sequence joins TRBV11-2 and TRBJ2-5; no clear D gene. The germline gives CDR1 SGHAT, CDR2 FQNNGV. The CDR3 consists of 11 residues. Deletions cut 5 bases from V and 8 bases from J, with 9 bases between. The CDR3 loop reads CASSPQLTQYF. The CDR3 DNA reads as TGTGCCAGCAGCCCCCAACTTACCCAGTACTTC.

This chain links TRBV28 with TRBJ2-3; 7 nucleotides agree with TRBD1. V lost 8 bases, J lost 0 bases, and 5 bases stayed unmatched. There are 14 residues in the CDR3. The germline CDR1 and CDR2 sequences are MDHEN and SYDVKM. In DNA, the CDR3 is TGTGCCAGCGGTGGGACAGTTAGCACAGATACGCAGTATTTT. Translation gives CASGGTVSTDTQYF.

J is TRBJ2-2 and V is TRBV6-6; D call uncertain. The CDR3 sequence is 14 residues long. In germline, CDR1 is MNHNY, CDR2 SVGAGI (reference sequence). V dropped 2 bases and J dropped 5 bases, with 9 bases sitting between them. The DNA of the CDR3 is TGTGCCAGCAGTTACCGGTCGCTTACCGGGGAGCTGTTTTTT. As protein: CASSYRSLTGELFF.

The chain links TRBV6-5 to TRBJ2-1; tentative D call: TRBD1 (6 bases). CDR3 size: 15 residues. Trimming removed 5 bases from V and 7 bases from J, with 18 bases in between. The germline gives CDR1 MNHEY, CDR2 SVGAGI. The CDR3 loop reads CASSNGGRVSNEQFF. CDR3 in DNA: TGTGCCAGCAGTAATGGGGGCAGAGTTTCAAATGAGCAGTTCTTC.

V is TRBV7-9 and J is TRBJ2-5; tentatively, D is TRBD2 (6 bases). V was cut by 5 bases and J by 9 bases, with 19 bases left in between. From germline, CDR1 is SEHNR and CDR2 FQNEAQ (reference sequence). This CDR3 contains 14 residues. The CDR3 here is CASSDPTRDLAQYF. CDR3 DNA: TGTGCCAGCAGCGACCCCACCCGGGACTTAGCCCAGTACTTC.

The rearrangement uses TRBV18 and TRBJ1-2; D might be TRBD1 (6 bases). CDR3 size: 15 residues. Per germline, CDR1 KGHSH and CDR2 LQKENI. Trimming pared 5 bases from V and 2 bases from J, leaving 15 bases between. The CDR3 DNA follows: TGTGCCAGCTCAGGAGTGGGACAAAAGAACTATGGCTACACCTTC. Amino acid sequence: CASSGVGQKNYGYTF.

The chain recombines TRBV28 with TRBJ2-3; TRBD2 matches at 8 bases. V was clipped by 6 bases and J by 3 bases; unmatched bases: 5. Germline CDR1 is MDHEN and CDR2 is SYDVKM. The CDR3 totals 14 residues. This CDR3 reads CASSPGGTTDTQYF. The CDR3 DNA reads as TGTGCCAGCAGCCCGGGGGGGACGACAGATACGCAGTATTTT.

In its sample, this clone was seen once. The V and J genes are TRBV28 and TRBJ2-1; no firm D call. Trimming pared 6 bases from V and 8 bases from J, leaving 11 bases between. The CDR3 is 12 amino acids. In germline, CDR1 is MDHEN, CDR2 SYDVKM. Here the CDR3 DNA reads TGTGCCAGCAGGACTGGTGACGATGAGCAGTTCTTC. Translating it yields CASRTGDDEQFF.

This clone was picked up a small number of times. The chain employs TRBV28 and TRBJ1-1; 9 bases match TRBD1. The V gene end was trimmed by 2 bases and the J gene end by 6 bases; junction bases not matched to a gene: 7. Germline V lookup: CDR1 MDHEN, CDR2 SYDVKM. CDR3 length: 15 residues. The CDR3 nucleotides are TGTGCCAGCAGTTTACGGGACAGGGTGGTTCCTGAAGCTTTCTTT. This translates into CASSLRDRVVPEAFF.